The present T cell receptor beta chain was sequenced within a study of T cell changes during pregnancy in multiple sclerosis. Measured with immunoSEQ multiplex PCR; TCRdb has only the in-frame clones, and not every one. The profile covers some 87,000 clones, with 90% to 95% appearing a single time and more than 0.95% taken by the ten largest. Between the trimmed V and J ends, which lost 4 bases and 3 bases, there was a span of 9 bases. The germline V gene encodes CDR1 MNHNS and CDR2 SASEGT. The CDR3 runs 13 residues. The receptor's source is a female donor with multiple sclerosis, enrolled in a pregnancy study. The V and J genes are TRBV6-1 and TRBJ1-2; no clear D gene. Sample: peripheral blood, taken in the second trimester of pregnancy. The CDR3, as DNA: TGTGCCAGCAGTGTGTCCCCTCACTATGGCTACACCTTC. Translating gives CASSVSPHYGYTF.